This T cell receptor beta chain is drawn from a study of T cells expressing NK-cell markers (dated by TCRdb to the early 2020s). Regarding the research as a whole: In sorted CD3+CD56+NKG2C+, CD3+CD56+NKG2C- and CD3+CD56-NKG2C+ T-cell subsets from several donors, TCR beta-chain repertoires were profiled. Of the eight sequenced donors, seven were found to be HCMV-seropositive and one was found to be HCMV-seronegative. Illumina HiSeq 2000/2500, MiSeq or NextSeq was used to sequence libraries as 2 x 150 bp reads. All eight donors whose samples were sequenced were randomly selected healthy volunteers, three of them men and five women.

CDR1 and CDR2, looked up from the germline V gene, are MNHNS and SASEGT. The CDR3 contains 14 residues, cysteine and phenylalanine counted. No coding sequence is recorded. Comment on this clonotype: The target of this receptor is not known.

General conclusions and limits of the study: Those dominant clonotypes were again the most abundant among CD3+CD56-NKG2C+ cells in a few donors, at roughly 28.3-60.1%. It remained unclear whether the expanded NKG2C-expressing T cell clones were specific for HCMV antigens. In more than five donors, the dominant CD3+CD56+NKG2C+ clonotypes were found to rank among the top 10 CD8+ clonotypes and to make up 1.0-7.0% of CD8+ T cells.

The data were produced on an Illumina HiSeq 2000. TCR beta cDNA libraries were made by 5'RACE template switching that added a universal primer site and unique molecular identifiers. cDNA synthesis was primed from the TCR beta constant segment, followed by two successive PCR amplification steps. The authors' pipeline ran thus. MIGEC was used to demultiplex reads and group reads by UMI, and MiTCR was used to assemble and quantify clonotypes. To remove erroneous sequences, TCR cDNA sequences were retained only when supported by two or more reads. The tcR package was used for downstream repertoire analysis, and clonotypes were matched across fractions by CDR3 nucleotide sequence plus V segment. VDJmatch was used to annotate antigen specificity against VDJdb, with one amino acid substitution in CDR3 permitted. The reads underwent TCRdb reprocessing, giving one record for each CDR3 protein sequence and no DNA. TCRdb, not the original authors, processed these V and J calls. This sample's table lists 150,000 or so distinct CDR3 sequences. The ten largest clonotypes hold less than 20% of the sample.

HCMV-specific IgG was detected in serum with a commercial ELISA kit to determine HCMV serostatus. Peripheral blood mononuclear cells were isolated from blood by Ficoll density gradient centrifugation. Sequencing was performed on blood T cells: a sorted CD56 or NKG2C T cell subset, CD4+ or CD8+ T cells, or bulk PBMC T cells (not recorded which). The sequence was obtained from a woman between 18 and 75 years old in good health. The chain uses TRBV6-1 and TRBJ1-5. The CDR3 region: CASTQEQRNQPQHF.